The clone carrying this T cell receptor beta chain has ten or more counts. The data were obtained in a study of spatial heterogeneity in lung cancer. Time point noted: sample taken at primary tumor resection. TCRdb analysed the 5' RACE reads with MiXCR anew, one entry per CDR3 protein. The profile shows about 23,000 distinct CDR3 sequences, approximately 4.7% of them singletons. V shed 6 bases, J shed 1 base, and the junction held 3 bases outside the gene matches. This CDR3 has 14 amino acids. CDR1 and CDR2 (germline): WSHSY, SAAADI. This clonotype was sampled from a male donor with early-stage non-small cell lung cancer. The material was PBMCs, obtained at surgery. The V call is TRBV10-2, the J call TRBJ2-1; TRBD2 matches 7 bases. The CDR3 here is CASRDSGSYNEQFF. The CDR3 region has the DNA TGCGCCAGCAGGGATAGCGGGTCCTACAATGAGCAGTTCTTC.